Shown below are 28 T cell receptor beta chains from a single sample sequenced in a study of blood T cells in healthy people across ages. A second PCR of roughly 7 to 11 cycles used a sample-barcoded 5' primer and a J-beta primer mix. Each CDR3 protein gets one entry after TCRdb re-called the 5' RACE reads with MiXCR. The sample records 760,000 or so distinct CDR3 sequences, approximately 25% being singletons. These same records also appear under a second study, on T cells of mothers and their children.

Sample: blood. These receptors were collected from a boy aged 5-17 years in good health.

The chain links TRBV4-1 to TRBJ2-2, with TRBD2 as a possible D gene (6 bases). Trimming removed 8 bases from V and 1 base from J, with 11 bases in between. This CDR3 is 14 amino acids long. CDR1 MGHRA and CDR2 YSYEKL come from the germline V gene. For the CDR3, the DNA is TGCGCCAGCCACGGCGGGAAGAACACCGGGGAGCTGTTTTTT. It encodes CASHGGKNTGELFF.

The chain recombines TRBV20-1 with TRBJ1-2; TRBD1 aligns across 7 bases. The CDR3 extends over 13 amino acids. Germline CDR1 reads DFQATT; CDR2 reads SNEGSKA (reference sequence). J was trimmed by 8 bases and V by 6 bases; bases with no gene match: 12. This CDR3 is CSAISTGVNGYTF. The CDR3 DNA is TGCAGTGCCATAAGTACAGGGGTTAACGGCTACACCTTC.

This clonotype came up a few times. J is TRBJ2-7 and V is TRBV4-3, with D unclear. Germline CDR1 is LGHNA and CDR2 is YSLEER. The CDR3 contains 14 residues. V gave up 0 bases and J gave up 4 bases, with 10 bases separating them. The CDR3 loop reads CASSQDRSFYEQYF. In DNA form, the CDR3 reads TGCGCCAGCAGCCAAGATAGGTCCTTTTACGAGCAGTACTTC.

This sequence joins TRBV13 and TRBJ2-1; D might be TRBD2 (6 bases). The CDR3 contains 16 residues. Germline V lookup: CDR1 PRHDT, CDR2 FYEKMQ (reference sequence). Trimming shortened V by 6 bases and J by 4 bases, and 19 bases separated the two germline ends. The CDR3: CASRSPSAMEYNEQFF. The DNA for the CDR3 is TGTGCCAGCAGATCCCCTAGCGCGATGGAGTACAATGAGCAGTTCTTC.

The chain combines TRBV27 with TRBJ1-2; a weak D match, TRBD1 (5 bases). Trimming took 7 bases from V and 8 from J, leaving 17 bases between them. This CDR3 comprises 13 residues. Germline V lookup: CDR1 MNHEY, CDR2 SMNVEV (reference sequence). CDR3 nucleotides: TGTGCCAGCAAGGAAGGGGAAGGTTTGGGCTACACCTTC. Translating gives CASKEGEGLGYTF.

The chain uses TRBV15 and TRBJ1-4; TRBD1 is a possible D gene (5 bases). The V gene's germline CDR1 is LNHNV and CDR2 YYDKDF (reference sequence). Trimming cost V 8 bases and J 8 bases, with 15 bases left between them. CDR3 length equals 13 residues. CDR3 nucleotides: TGTGCCACCGGGGACGGAGGTTTAGAAAAACTGTTTTTT. This translates into CATGDGGLEKLFF.

This chain joins TRBV29-1 and TRBJ2-7; weak D call: TRBD2 (5 bases). The CDR3 has 14 amino acids. V was clipped by 5 bases and J by 0 bases, with 14 bases between them. Germline CDR1 reads SQVTM; CDR2 reads ANQGSEA. The CDR3 sequence: CSVLGLGLSYEQYF. The CDR3, as DNA: TGCAGCGTTCTTGGACTTGGCCTCTCCTACGAGCAGTACTTC.

This clonotype was observed a handful of times. The J gene is TRBJ2-5, the V gene TRBV6-5; weak D call: TRBD2 (6 bases). Germline lookup yields CDR1 MNHEY and CDR2 SVGAGI. Trimming shortened V by 8 bases and J by 5 bases, and 18 bases separated the two germline ends. The CDR3 totals 14 residues. CDR3 sequence (DNA): TGTGCCAGCGAGGCGGGGTCTGGAGGGGAGACCCAGTACTTC. This translates into CASEAGSGGETQYF.

Comments on this clonotype: A much larger clone differs by one base, so this may be a read error. The chain uses TRBV11-2 and TRBJ2-4; D may be TRBD2 (5 bases). This CDR3 region has 13 residues. From germline, CDR1 is SGHAT and CDR2 FQNNGV. CDR3 protein: CASSLTGKNIRYF. CDR3 nucleotides: TGTGCCAGCAGCTTGACGGGGAAAAACATTCGGTACTTC.

This clonotype was recorded a few times. CDR3: CASSFPRGTLYEQYF. In DNA, the CDR3 is TGTGCCAGCAGTTTCCCCCGGGGTACTCTCTACGAGCAGTACTTC. The J gene is TRBJ2-7, the V gene TRBV12-3 or TRBV12-4; perhaps TRBD2 as D (5 bases). The CDR3 is made up of 15 amino acids. V lost 3 bases and J 3 bases, leaving 15 bases between the germline ends.

This clonotype was detected a few times. The CDR3 DNA reads as TGCGCCAGCAGCTTGGCCTACAGCAGGCAAGAGACCCAGTACTTC. As protein: CASSLAYSRQETQYF. The chain couples TRBV5-1 to TRBJ2-5; no clear D. In germline, CDR1 is SGHRS, CDR2 YFSETQ. This CDR3 contains 15 residues. V was cut by 0 bases and J by 2 bases, with 11 bases left in between.

This clonotype occurred a few times. This chain joins TRBV11-2 and TRBJ1-4; a possible D gene is TRBD1 (5 bases). The ends were cut back, 4 bases at V and 10 bases at J, with 13 bases in the middle. CDR1 and CDR2 (germline): SGHAT, FQNNGV. The CDR3 totals 13 residues. The DNA of the CDR3 is TGTGCCAGCAGCTCAAGGGACCGTGGAAAACTGTTTTTT. Protein sequence: CASSSRDRGKLFF.

This clonotype was counted at least ten times. This chain uses TRBV29-1 with TRBJ2-1; D is ambiguous. Germline CDR1 reads SQVTM; CDR2 reads ANQGSEA. Between the trimmed V and J ends, which lost 3 bases and 7 bases, there was a span of 10 bases. The CDR3 consists of 12 residues. The DNA of the CDR3 is TGCAGCGTTGAGGCTCTTGGGAATGAGCAGTTCTTC. Protein: CSVEALGNEQFF.

The V call is TRBV27, the J call TRBJ2-1; no clear D. Germline V gene data show CDR1 as MNHEY and CDR2 as SMNVEV (reference sequence). V lost 8 bases, J lost 8 bases, and 10 bases lay in between. The CDR3 covers 11 residues. The CDR3 here is CASQFGYEQFF. The CDR3, as DNA: TGTGCCAGCCAATTCGGGTATGAGCAGTTCTTC.

V usage is TRBV6-5 and J usage is TRBJ1-2; D is ambiguous. Per germline, CDR1 MNHEY and CDR2 SVGAGI. V was shortened by 0 bases and J by 12 bases, with 14 bases between the two germline ends. This CDR3 has 13 residues. The CDR3 sequence: CASSYSTGVDHTF. The CDR3 DNA is TGTGCCAGCAGTTACTCGACTGGGGTCGACCACACCTTC.

This clonotype was seen a handful of times. CDR3 amino acids: CASIHGGEQFF. In DNA form, the CDR3 reads TGTGCCAGCATCCACGGAGGTGAGCAGTTCTTC. This chain links TRBV7-6 with TRBJ2-1, with a weak D call TRBD2 (5 bases). Germline loops: CDR1 SGHVS, CDR2 FNYEAQ. V was cut by 7 bases and J by 9 bases, with 10 bases left in between. The CDR3 runs to 11 residues.

The chain carries TRBV28 and TRBJ2-5; tentatively, D is TRBD2 (6 bases). CDR1 MDHEN and CDR2 SYDVKM come from the germline V gene. This CDR3 has 14 amino acids. The V gene lost 2 bases and the J gene lost 6 bases, with 13 bases spanning the gap. Here the CDR3 reads CASSLRRAGKTQYF. CDR3 nucleotides: TGTGCCAGCAGTTTAAGGCGTGCGGGGAAGACCCAGTACTTC.

The CDR3 is CASSVARGGLDEQFF. The CDR3 coding sequence is TGTGCCAGCAGCGTAGCGCGGGGGGGCCTCGATGAGCAGTTCTTC. The chain joins TRBV9 to TRBJ2-1; 9 nucleotides agree with TRBD2. CDR1 is SGDLS, CDR2 YYNGEE, per germline. CDR3 size: 15 residues. The V segment lost 0 bases and the J segment 8 bases; nucleotides outside the gene matches: 6.

V usage is TRBV12-3 or TRBV12-4 and J usage is TRBJ2-2, with D possibly called TRBD1 or TRBD2 (5 bases each). V lost 6 bases to trimming and J lost 3 bases, with 14 bases between them. The CDR3 has 15 residues. CDR3 sequence (DNA): TGTGCCAGCAGCCCGAGGGACCTCGACACCGGGGAGCTGTTTTTT. Protein: CASSPRDLDTGELFF.

In this sample, this clonotype turned up a few times. The J gene is TRBJ1-1, the V gene TRBV20-1; D gene unclear. CDR3 length: 14 residues. Germline lookup yields CDR1 DFQATT and CDR2 SNEGSKA (reference sequence). Trimming cost V 0 bases and J 0 bases, with 8 bases left between them. CDR3 DNA sequence: TGCAGTGCTAGAGACGTGGGATTGAACACTGAAGCTTTCTTT. Its translation is CSARDVGLNTEAFF.

This sequence joins TRBV7-9 and TRBJ2-1, with 8 bases matching TRBD2. This CDR3 is 15 amino acids long. J gave up 10 bases and V 1 base, and 9 bases lay outside the gene matches. CDR1 is SEHNR and CDR2 is FQNEAQ in the germline V gene (reference sequence). CDR3 sequence reads: CASSLGVAGLVEQFF. The CDR3 nucleotides are TGTGCCAGCAGCTTAGGAGTAGCGGGATTAGTAGAGCAGTTCTTC. The full variable domain, its missing parts supplied by reference TRBV7-9 and TRBJ2-1, is DTGVSQNPRHKITKRGQNVTFRCDPISEHNRLYWYRQTLGQGPEFLTYFQNEAQLEKSRLLSDRFSAERPKGSFSTLEIQRTEQGDSAMYLCASSLGVAGLVEQFFGPGTRLTVL.

The sample holds a few counts of this clonotype. The chain couples TRBV11-2 to TRBJ2-3; weak D call: TRBD2 (6 bases). Germline CDR1 SGHAT, CDR2 FQNNGV. With 0 bases removed from V and 2 bases from J, the gap between germline ends came to 15 bases. The CDR3 has 17 residues. CDR3 coding DNA: TGTGCCAGCAGCTTAGAAGCGGCGGGGCGATACACAGATACGCAGTATTTT. It codes for CASSLEAAGRYTDTQYF.

With respect to this clonotype: A junction boundary mismatches the germline segment, possibly from a read error. The genes are TRBV7-9 and TRBJ1-2; possibly TRBD1 for D (6 bases). CDR1 and CDR2 (germline): SEHNR, FQNEAQ (reference sequence). CDR3 length: 14 residues. In nucleotides, the CDR3 is TGTGCCAGCAGCCCAAAGGGGGGAATCAATGGCTGCACCTTC. This sequence encodes CASSPKGGINGCTF.

The chain joins TRBV9 to TRBJ2-3; D remains ambiguous. The ends were cut back, 4 bases at V and 2 bases at J, with 11 bases in the middle. There are 14 residues in the CDR3. The germline V gene has CDR1 SGDLS and CDR2 YYNGEE. The CDR3, as DNA: TGTGCCAGCAGCCCCGTCCGAAACACAGATACGCAGTATTTT. Translated: CASSPVRNTDTQYF.

The gene calls are TRBV10-3 and TRBJ2-7; D call uncertain. CDR1 ENHRY and CDR2 SYGVKD come from the germline V gene. V was trimmed by 2 bases and J by 2 bases, leaving 13 bases between them. CDR3 length: 15 residues. CDR3 region: CAISEGAGDTYEQYF. The CDR3 coding sequence is TGTGCCATCAGTGAGGGAGCAGGTGATACCTACGAGCAGTACTTC.

In this sample, this clonotype turned up many times. The chain links TRBV4-3 to TRBJ1-1; D is undetermined. Germline V gives CDR1 LGHNA, CDR2 YSLEER. This CDR3 is built from 13 residues. Trimming took off 0 bases at V and 5 bases at J, with 7 bases between the two ends. The DNA for the CDR3 is TGCGCCAGCAGCCAAGATCCTGGTACTGAAGCTTTCTTT. Residues: CASSQDPGTEAFF.

V usage is TRBV29-1 and J usage is TRBJ2-3; D ambiguous. CDR1 and CDR2 (germline): SQVTM, ANQGSEA. The CDR3 runs 15 residues. V lost 4 bases to trimming and J lost 2 bases, with 16 bases between them. The chain's CDR3 is CSVVPNPTYTDTQYF. The CDR3 nucleotides are TGCAGCGTTGTCCCGAACCCAACCTACACAGATACGCAGTATTTT.

The V and J genes are TRBV2 and TRBJ2-2, with D maybe TRBD1 (5 bases). CDR1 and CDR2 from the germline V gene are SNHLY and FYNNEI. V lost 4 bases and J lost 5, with 8 bases in between. The CDR3 contains 13 residues. For the CDR3, the DNA is TGTGCCAGCAGTGGAAGGGGAACCGGGGAGCTGTTTTTT. It yields the protein CASSGRGTGELFF.